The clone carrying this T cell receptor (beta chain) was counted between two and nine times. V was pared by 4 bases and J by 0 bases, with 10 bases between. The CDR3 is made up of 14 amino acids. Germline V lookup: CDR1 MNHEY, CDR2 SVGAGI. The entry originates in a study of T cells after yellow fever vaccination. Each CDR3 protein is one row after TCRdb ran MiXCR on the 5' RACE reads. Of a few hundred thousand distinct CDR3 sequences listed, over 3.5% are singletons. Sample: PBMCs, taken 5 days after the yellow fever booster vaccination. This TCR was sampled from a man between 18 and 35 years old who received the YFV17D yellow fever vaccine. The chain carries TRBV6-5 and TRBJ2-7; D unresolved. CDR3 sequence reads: CASSSDLTSYEQYF. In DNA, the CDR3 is TGTGCCAGCAGTTCAGACTTAACCTCCTACGAGCAGTACTTC.